This T cell receptor (beta chain) was sequenced in a study of patients and donors after allogeneic stem cell transplantation. Germline-derived CDR1 and CDR2 are DFQATT and SNEGSKA (reference sequence). V lost 2 bases, J lost 6 bases, and 14 bases lay in between. This CDR3 is built from 13 residues. TCRdb re-called the RT-PCR reads through MiXCR, storing one row per CDR3 protein. The sample lists a few hundred thousand distinct CDR3 sequences, 13% to 15% occurring once. This clonotype was counted a few times. J is TRBJ2-7 and V is TRBV20-1; tentatively, D is TRBD1 (6 bases). The sample taken for sequencing was blood, either unsorted or a sorted T cell fraction (not recorded which). This clonotype was sampled from a human donor who was either an allogeneic HSCT recipient or a stem cell or donor lymphocyte infusion donor (not recorded which). It is not recorded whose cells these are; they may come from a transplant donor. CDR3 DNA: TGCAGTGCTAGACCCCCGGGCAGGGGCGAGCAGTACTTC. It is translated as CSARPPGRGEQYF.